These 7 T cell receptor beta chains share one sample of origin, sequenced in a study of Ad26.COV2.S vaccination and SARS-CoV-2 variants. Profiled with immunoSEQ multiplex PCR; TCRdb holds only in-frame clones, not every one. This table has roughly 460,000 clones, around 89% appearing once. Treatment indicated: about 20 received Ad26.COV2.S at low or high dose, single or two shots; about 5 received placebo; per-sample allocation not given. All samples were drawn on day 63, counting from the first vaccine or placebo injection. This sample comprised peripheral blood, obtained in a trial of Ad26.COV2.S vaccine versus placebo. The receptors here all came from a person aged 18-65 years who received the Ad26.COV2.S COVID-19 vaccine or a placebo.

This chain uses TRBV28 with TRBJ1-2, with D perhaps TRBD1 (5 bases). The CDR3 runs to 14 residues. Looked up from germline, CDR1 is MDHEN and CDR2 is SYDVKM. Trimming took off 3 bases at V and 3 bases at J, with 11 bases between the two ends. The CDR3 nucleotides read TGTGCCAGCAGTTTGGTCGACAGCTACTATGGCTACACCTTC. This translates into CASSLVDSYYGYTF.

V and J are TRBV2 and TRBJ2-1; TRBD2 agrees at 13 bases. In germline, CDR1 is SNHLY, CDR2 FYNNEI. Germline trimming cut 2 bases from V and 12 bases from J; bases unmatched to any gene: 7. The CDR3 sequence is 15 residues long. CDR3 in DNA: TGTGCCAGCAGTGAAATGGGACTAGCGGGAAAGGGGCAGTTCTTC. It is translated as CASSEMGLAGKGQFF.

The J gene is TRBJ2-7, the V gene TRBV11-2; a weak D match, TRBD1 (5 bases). With 4 bases removed from V and 3 bases from J, the gap between germline ends came to 10 bases. The length of the CDR3 is 13 residues. Germline V gene data show CDR1 as SGHAT and CDR2 as FQNNGV. The CDR3 coding sequence is TGTGCCAGCAGCTCAGGGCCCCTCTACGAGCAGTACTTC. Its protein is CASSSGPLYEQYF.

The CDR3 DNA follows: TGTGCCAGCAGTGAAGTCCCATTTTCGAAACAGGGTTTTCAATATGGCTACACCTTC. Protein product: CASSEVPFSKQGFQYGYTF. The chain employs TRBV2 and TRBJ1-2, with TRBD1 as a possible D gene (6 bases). Germline V lookup: CDR1 SNHLY, CDR2 FYNNEI. The CDR3 covers 19 residues. Trimming shortened V by 1 base and J by 5 bases, and 26 bases separated the two germline ends.

The J gene is TRBJ1-5, the V gene TRBV6-5, with TRBD1 matching over 9 bases. The CDR3 extends over 14 amino acids. Looked up from germline, CDR1 is MNHEY and CDR2 is SVGAGI. Trimming took 6 bases from V and 6 from J; bases not matched to a gene: 6. CDR3 bases: TGTGCCAGCAGCCGGGACAGGGTGGGTCAGCCCCAGCATTTT. Its protein is CASSRDRVGQPQHF.

This rearrangement joins TRBV4-1 to TRBJ2-1; 11 bases line up with TRBD2. The CDR3 covers 16 residues. Germline CDR1 and CDR2: MGHRA and YSYEKL. Germline trimming cut 4 bases from V and 9 bases from J; bases unmatched to any gene: 11. Written as DNA, the CDR3 is TGCGCCAGCAGCCCGGTGGGTAGCGGGGGGGCCAGTGAGCAGTTCTTC. Amino acid sequence: CASSPVGSGGASEQFF.

Comments on this clone: Other DNA sequences in the same sample also yield this CDR3. The V and J genes are TRBV6-5 and TRBJ1-1; the D gene is possibly TRBD1 (5 bases). Looked up from germline, CDR1 is MNHEY and CDR2 is SVGAGI. The CDR3 has 14 residues. V lost 2 bases to trimming and J lost 0 bases, with 7 bases between them. CDR3 sequence (DNA): TGTGCCAGCAGTTACGGGGGGTTGAACACTGAAGCTTTCTTT. Translated: CASSYGGLNTEAFF.